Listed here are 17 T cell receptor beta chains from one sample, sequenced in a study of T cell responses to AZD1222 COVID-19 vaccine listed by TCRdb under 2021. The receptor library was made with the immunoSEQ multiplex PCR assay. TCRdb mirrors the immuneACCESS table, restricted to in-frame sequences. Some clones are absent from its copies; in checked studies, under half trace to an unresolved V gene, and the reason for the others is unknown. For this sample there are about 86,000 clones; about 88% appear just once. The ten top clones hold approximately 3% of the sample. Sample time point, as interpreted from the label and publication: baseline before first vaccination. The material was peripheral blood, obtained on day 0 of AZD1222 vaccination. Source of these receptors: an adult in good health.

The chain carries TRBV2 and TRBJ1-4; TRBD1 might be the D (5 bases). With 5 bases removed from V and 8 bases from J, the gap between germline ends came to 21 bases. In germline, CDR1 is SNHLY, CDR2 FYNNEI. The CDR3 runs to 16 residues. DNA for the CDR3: TGTGCCAGCAGTCCCCAAGGGACTGGCACACTCGAAAAACTGTTTTTT. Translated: CASSPQGTGTLEKLFF.

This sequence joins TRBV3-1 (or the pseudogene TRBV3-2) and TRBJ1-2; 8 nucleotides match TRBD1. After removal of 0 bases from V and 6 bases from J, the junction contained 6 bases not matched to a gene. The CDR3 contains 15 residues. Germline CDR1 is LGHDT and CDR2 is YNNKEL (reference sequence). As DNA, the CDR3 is TGTGCCAGCAGCCAAGATCTGGGACAGGTTGATGGCTACACCTTC. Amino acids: CASSQDLGQVDGYTF.

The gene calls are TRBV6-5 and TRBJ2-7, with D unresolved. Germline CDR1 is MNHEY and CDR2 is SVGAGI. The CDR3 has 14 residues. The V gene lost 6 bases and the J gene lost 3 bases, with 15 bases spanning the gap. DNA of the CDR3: TGTGCCAGCAGCCTCTTCCGTAGCAGCTACGAGCAGTACTTC. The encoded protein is CASSLFRSSYEQYF.

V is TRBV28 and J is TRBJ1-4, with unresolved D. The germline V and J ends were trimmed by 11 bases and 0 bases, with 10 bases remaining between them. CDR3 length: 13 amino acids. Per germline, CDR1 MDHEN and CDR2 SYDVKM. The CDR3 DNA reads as TGTGCCTCGTCCGCCGCAACTAATGAAAAACTGTTTTTT. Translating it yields CASSAATNEKLFF.

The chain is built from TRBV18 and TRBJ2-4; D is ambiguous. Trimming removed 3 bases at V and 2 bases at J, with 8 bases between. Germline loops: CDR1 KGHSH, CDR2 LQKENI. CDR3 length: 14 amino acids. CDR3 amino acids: CASSPEQPKNIQYF. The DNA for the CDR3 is TGTGCCAGCTCACCGGAACAGCCCAAAAACATTCAGTACTTC.

The CDR3 reads CASSGGGRTQETQYF. In nucleotides, the CDR3 is TGTGCCAGCAGCGGAGGGGGACGGACCCAAGAGACCCAGTACTTC. V usage is TRBV7-2 and J usage is TRBJ2-5, with D perhaps given as TRBD1 or TRBD2 (6 bases each). The CDR3 loop spans 15 amino acids. Between the trimmed V and J ends, which lost 5 bases and 1 base, there was a span of 14 bases. Germline V gene sequence: CDR1 SGHTA, CDR2 FQGNSA.

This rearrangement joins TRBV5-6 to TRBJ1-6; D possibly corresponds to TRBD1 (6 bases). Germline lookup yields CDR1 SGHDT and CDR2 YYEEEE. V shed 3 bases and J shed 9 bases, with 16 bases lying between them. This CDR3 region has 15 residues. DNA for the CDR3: TGTGCCAGCAGCTATGCCAGGGGCGGGGGTTCACCCCTCCACTTT. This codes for CASSYARGGGSPLHF.

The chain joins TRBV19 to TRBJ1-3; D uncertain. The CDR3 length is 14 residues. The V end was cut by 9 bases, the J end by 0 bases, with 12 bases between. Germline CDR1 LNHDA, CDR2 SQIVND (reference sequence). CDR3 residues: CASRTQGSGNTIYF. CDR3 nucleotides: TGTGCCAGCCGCACCCAAGGCTCTGGAAACACCATATATTTT.

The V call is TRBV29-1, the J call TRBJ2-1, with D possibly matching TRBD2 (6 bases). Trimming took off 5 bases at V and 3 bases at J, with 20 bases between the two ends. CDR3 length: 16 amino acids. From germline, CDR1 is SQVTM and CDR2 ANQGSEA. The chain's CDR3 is CSVTGPVAGFYNEQFF. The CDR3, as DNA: TGCAGCGTTACGGGCCCGGTGGCGGGATTCTACAATGAGCAGTTCTTC.

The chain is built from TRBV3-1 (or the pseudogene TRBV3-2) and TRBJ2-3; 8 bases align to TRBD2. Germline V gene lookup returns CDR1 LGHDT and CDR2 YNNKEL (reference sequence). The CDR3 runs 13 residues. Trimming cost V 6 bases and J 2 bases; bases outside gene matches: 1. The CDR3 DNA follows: TGTGCCAGCAGTAGCGGGGTCACAGATACGCAGTATTTT. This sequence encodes CASSSGVTDTQYF.

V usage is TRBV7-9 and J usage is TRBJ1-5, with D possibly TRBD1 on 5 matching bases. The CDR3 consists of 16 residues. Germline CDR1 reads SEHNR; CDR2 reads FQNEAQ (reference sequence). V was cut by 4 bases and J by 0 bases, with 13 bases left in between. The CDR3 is CASSSNATVSNQPQHF. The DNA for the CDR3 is TGTGCCAGCAGCTCAAACGCGACAGTTAGCAATCAGCCCCAGCATTTT. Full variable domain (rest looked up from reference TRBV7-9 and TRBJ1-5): DTGVSQNPRHKITKRGQNVTFRCDPISEHNRLYWYRQTLGQGPEFLTYFQNEAQLEKSRLLSDRFSAERPKGSFSTLEIQRTEQGDSAMYLCASSSNATVSNQPQHFGDGTRLSIL.

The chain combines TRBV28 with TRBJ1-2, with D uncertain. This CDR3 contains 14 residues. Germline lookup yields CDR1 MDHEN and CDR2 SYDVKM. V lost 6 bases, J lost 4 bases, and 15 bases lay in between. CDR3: CASSPTNIGYGYTF. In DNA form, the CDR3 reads TGTGCCAGCAGCCCGACCAATATCGGCTATGGCTACACCTTC.

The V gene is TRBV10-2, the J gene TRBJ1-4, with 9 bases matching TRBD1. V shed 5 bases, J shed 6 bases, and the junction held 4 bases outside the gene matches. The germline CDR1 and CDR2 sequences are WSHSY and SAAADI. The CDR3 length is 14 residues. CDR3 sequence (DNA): TGCGCCAGCAGTAACGACAGGGGGGATGAAAAACTGTTTTTT. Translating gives CASSNDRGDEKLFF.

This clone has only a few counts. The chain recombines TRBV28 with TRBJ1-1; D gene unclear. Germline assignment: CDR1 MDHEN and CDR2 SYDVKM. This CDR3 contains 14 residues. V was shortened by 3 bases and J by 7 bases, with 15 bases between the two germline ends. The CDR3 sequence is CASSFGPQRGEAFF. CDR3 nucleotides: TGTGCCAGCAGTTTCGGTCCCCAGAGAGGTGAAGCTTTCTTT.

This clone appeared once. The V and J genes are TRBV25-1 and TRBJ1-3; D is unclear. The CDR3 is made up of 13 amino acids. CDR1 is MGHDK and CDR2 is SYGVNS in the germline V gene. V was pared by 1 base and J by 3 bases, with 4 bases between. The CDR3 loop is CASSEFLGNTIYF. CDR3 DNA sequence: TGTGCCAGCAGTGAATTTCTTGGAAACACCATATATTTT.

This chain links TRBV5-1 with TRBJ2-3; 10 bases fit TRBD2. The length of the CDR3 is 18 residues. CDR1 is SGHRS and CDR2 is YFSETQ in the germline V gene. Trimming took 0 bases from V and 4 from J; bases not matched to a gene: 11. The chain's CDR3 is CASSLAQGQRGGPDTQYF. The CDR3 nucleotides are TGCGCCAGCAGCTTGGCCCAAGGACAGCGGGGGGGCCCAGATACGCAGTATTTT.

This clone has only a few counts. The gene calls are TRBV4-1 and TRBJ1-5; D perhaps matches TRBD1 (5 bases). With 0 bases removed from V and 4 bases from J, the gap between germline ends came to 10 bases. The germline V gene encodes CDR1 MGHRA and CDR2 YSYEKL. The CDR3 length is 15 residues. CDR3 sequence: CASSQDRDGNQPQHF. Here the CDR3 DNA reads TGCGCCAGCAGCCAAGACAGGGATGGGAATCAGCCCCAGCATTTT.